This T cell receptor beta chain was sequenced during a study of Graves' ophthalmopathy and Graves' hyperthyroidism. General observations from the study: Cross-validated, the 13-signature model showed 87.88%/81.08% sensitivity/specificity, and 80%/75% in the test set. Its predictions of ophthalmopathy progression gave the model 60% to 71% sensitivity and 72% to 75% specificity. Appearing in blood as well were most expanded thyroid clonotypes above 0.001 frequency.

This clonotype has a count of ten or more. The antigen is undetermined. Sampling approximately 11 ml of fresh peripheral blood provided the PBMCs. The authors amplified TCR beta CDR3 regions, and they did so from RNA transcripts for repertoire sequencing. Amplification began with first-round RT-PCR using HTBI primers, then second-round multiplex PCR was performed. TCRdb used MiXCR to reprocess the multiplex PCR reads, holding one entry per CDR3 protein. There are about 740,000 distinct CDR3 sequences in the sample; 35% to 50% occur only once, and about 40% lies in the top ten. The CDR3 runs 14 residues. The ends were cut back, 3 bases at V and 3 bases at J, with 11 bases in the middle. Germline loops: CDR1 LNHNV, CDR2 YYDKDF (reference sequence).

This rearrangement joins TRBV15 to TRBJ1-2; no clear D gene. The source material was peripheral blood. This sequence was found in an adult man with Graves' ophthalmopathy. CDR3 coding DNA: TGTGCCACCAGCAGGATCCAGTCGGACTATGGCTACACCTTC. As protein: CATSRIQSDYGYTF.